This T cell receptor beta chain was captured in a study of blood T cell repertoires in COVID-19. For the study at large: Sites in the United States, Italy and Spain provided acute and convalescent COVID-19 samples. Sample material is recorded as cDNA or gDNA derived from T cells, B-cell-depleted T cells, or PBMCs.

Assay: immunoSEQ multiplex PCR; the TCRdb copy retains only in-frame clones and omits some. The table records tens of thousands of clones, 70% to 90% of them present only once. The CDR3 is 18 residues long. Germline V lookup: CDR1 MGHRA, CDR2 YSYEKL. J was trimmed by 0 bases and V by 0 bases; bases with no gene match: 8. The sequence derives from a woman of 80 years or more with acute or convalescent COVID-19. The rearrangement links TRBV4-1 to TRBJ1-3; 7 bases agree with TRBD1. The sample taken for sequencing was peripheral blood. DNA of the CDR3: TGCGCCAGCAGCCAAGAGACAGGAGGGGGCCGCTCTGGAAACACCATATATTTT. Residues: CASSQETGGGRSGNTIYF.